This entry describes one T cell receptor (beta chain). Its cognate antigen is unknown. The PCR made use of 60 Vbeta and 13 Jbeta primers. The assay was immunoSEQ multiplex PCR, and TCRdb's table has in-frame clones only and misses some. The sample has about 82,000 clones, around 71% seen once; the top ten hold approximately 8.9%. This sample is part of a study of cytomegalovirus exposure and HLA in healthy donors. This CDR3 has 14 amino acids. The V gene lost 5 bases and the J gene lost 6 bases, with 14 bases spanning the gap. The germline V gene encodes CDR1 MNHNS and CDR2 SASEGT. Study-level points and caveats: A missense variant in DCLRE1C was later tied to TCR beta V- and J-gene trimming. One later analysis reportedly identified an Asian-associated ancestry cluster that showed fewer N-insertions than the approximately 670-donor mean. Certain indistinguishable V segments, among them TRBV6-2 and TRBV6-3, were excluded.

The TCR comes from a man aged 60 to 75 in good health and CMV-seronegative. The sequenced material came from PBMCs. The V call is TRBV6-1, the J call TRBJ2-1, with D unclear. The CDR3 is CASSSSYTRNEQFF. In DNA form, the CDR3 reads TGTGCCAGCAGTAGTTCATATACACGCAATGAGCAGTTCTTC.